The 20 T cell receptor beta chains below were found in one sample sequenced in a study of blood T cell repertoires in COVID-19. Method: immunoSEQ multiplex PCR; TCRdb's copy keeps in-frame clones and lacks some. The sample gives 35,000 to 45,000 clones, 80% to 90% of which show up once; around two fifths is in the top ten. The sample was peripheral blood. Source of these receptors: a human donor in a cohort sampled during active or convalescent COVID-19. The donor label of this sample is uncertain.

This clone was seen only a few times. This rearrangement joins TRBV6-6 to TRBJ2-5, with 10 bases matching TRBD1. CDR3 length: 15 residues. Per germline, CDR1 MNHNY and CDR2 SVGAGI (reference sequence). V lost 6 bases to trimming and J lost 4 bases; unmatched junction nucleotides: 8. CDR3 bases: TGTGCCAGCAGAGCGGGACAGGGGACCGCAGAGACCCAGTACTTC. Translation: CASRAGQGTAETQYF.

This chain links TRBV7-8 with TRBJ1-1; D may be TRBD1 (6 bases). Germline V lookup: CDR1 SGHVS, CDR2 FQNEAQ. Trimming left V 2 bases short and J 3 bases short, with 7 bases between. The CDR3 runs to 13 residues. CDR3 sequence (DNA): TGTGCCAGCAGCTTAAGGGGGTACACTGAAGCTTTCTTT. As protein: CASSLRGYTEAFF. Full variable domain (rest looked up from reference TRBV7-8 and TRBJ1-1): GAGVSQSPRYKVAKRGQDVALRCDPISGHVSLFWYQQALGQGPEFLTYFQNEAQLDKSGLPSDRFFAERPEGSVSTLKIQRTQQEDSAVYLCASSLRGYTEAFFGQGTRLTVV.

The rearrangement uses TRBV4-1 and TRBJ1-5; D is unresolved. V gave up 1 base and J gave up 4 bases, with 11 bases separating them. The germline gives CDR1 MGHRA, CDR2 YSYEKL. There are 15 residues in the CDR3. The CDR3 spells CASSQVEGRNQPQHF. Written as DNA, the CDR3 is TGCGCCAGCAGCCAAGTCGAAGGGAGAAATCAGCCCCAGCATTTT.

This chain connects TRBV6-1 to TRBJ2-3, with 10 bases matching TRBD2. The CDR3 consists of 19 residues. The V gene's germline CDR1 is MNHNS and CDR2 SASEGT. The junction had 10 bases not matched to a gene; V was cut back by 1 base and J by 0 bases. The DNA for the CDR3 is TGTGCCAGCAGTGAAGGACTAGCGGGCTACCGTGGGAGCACAGATACGCAGTATTTT. Its translation: CASSEGLAGYRGSTDTQYF.

The genes are TRBV18 and TRBJ1-5; TRBD1 matches at 9 bases. Germline V CDR1 and CDR2: KGHSH, LQKENI. This CDR3 spans 16 amino acids. The V and J ends lost 1 base and 10 bases, in that order; junction bases with no gene match: 11. The CDR3 DNA reads TGTGCCAGCTCACCACAAGGCGGGACAGGGTACGTTCCCCAGCATTTT. Its translation is CASSPQGGTGYVPQHF.

The genes are TRBV24-1 and TRBJ2-6; D might be TRBD1 (6 bases). The CDR3 totals 15 residues. CDR1 KGHDR and CDR2 SFDVKD come from the germline V gene. V lost 9 bases, J lost 7 bases, and 18 bases lay in between. In DNA form, the CDR3 reads TGTGCCACCGGGGAAACAGGGTCCAAAGCCAACGTCCTGACTTTC. The encoded protein is CATGETGSKANVLTF.

The gene calls are TRBV30 and TRBJ2-7; unclear D gene. Germline CDR1 and CDR2: GTSNPN and SVGIG (reference sequence). Trimming stripped 2 bases from V and 5 bases from J, with 10 bases between. This CDR3 contains 12 residues. CDR3 DNA sequence: TGTGCCTGGAGTTGGGCCTTGGACGAGCAGTACTTC. Its translation: CAWSWALDEQYF.

The rearrangement uses TRBV6-5 and TRBJ2-3; weak D call: TRBD2 (6 bases). Per the germline V gene, CDR1 is MNHEY and CDR2 is SVGAGI. V gave up 1 base and J gave up 2 bases, with 13 bases separating them. This CDR3 spans 16 amino acids. CDR3 sequence reads: CASSYLWGGTTDTQYF. In DNA form, the CDR3 reads TGTGCCAGCAGTTACTTGTGGGGCGGGACCACAGATACGCAGTATTTT.

The chain uses TRBV19 and TRBJ2-2, with TRBD2 identical over 11 bases. The CDR3 contains 15 residues. V lost 10 bases to trimming and J lost 5 bases; unmatched junction nucleotides: 9. The germline gives CDR1 LNHDA, CDR2 SQIVND (reference sequence). CDR3 residues: CATLHGLAGTGELFF. CDR3 sequence (DNA): TGTGCCACCTTACATGGACTAGCGGGTACCGGGGAGCTGTTTTTT.

This chain links TRBV10-2 with TRBJ1-2; TRBD1 matches 8 bases. The CDR3 runs 14 residues. The V segment lost 6 bases and the J segment 4 bases; nucleotides outside the gene matches: 7. The germline CDR1 and CDR2 sequences are WSHSY and SAAADI. The CDR3 reads CASSPLGTGYGYTF. The CDR3 coding sequence is TGCGCCAGCAGCCCATTAGGGACAGGCTATGGCTACACCTTC.

This chain connects TRBV18 to TRBJ2-7, with 13 nucleotides matching TRBD2. The CDR3 has 18 amino acids. Unmatched junction bases numbered 9, after V lost 2 bases and J lost 2 bases. Per germline, CDR1 KGHSH and CDR2 LQKENI. CDR3 DNA: TGTGCCAGCTCACCATTGGGGACTAGCGGGACCGTTACCTACGAGCAGTACTTC. Protein product: CASSPLGTSGTVTYEQYF.

This sequence joins TRBV25-1 and TRBJ1-2; maybe TRBD1 (5 bases). Germline CDR1 MGHDK, CDR2 SYGVNS. The length of the CDR3 is 14 residues. V dropped 2 bases and J dropped 7 bases, with 14 bases sitting between them. The CDR3 DNA is TGTGCCAGCAGTGAACACCGTAGGGGCGCTGGCTACACCTTC. Translating gives CASSEHRRGAGYTF.

The chain combines TRBV9 with TRBJ2-1; maybe TRBD2 (6 bases). Germline loops: CDR1 SGDLS, CDR2 YYNGEE. Trimming took 4 bases from V and 7 from J, leaving 18 bases between them. The CDR3 contains 15 residues. As DNA, the CDR3 is TGTGCCAGCAGCCCCGCGCGGGAACTTAGGAATGAGCAGTTCTTC. Translating gives CASSPARELRNEQFF.

Details on this clone: This sample also contains other DNA sequences that code for the same CDR3. The chain has TRBV4-1 and TRBJ1-5, with D unresolved. Germline V CDR1 and CDR2: MGHRA, YSYEKL. V was trimmed by 0 bases and J by 6 bases, leaving 6 bases between them. The CDR3 spans 13 residues. The CDR3 sequence: CASSQDPRQPQHF. CDR3 bases: TGCGCCAGCAGCCAAGATCCCCGTCAGCCCCAGCATTTT.

This clone appeared a single time. The V call is TRBV11-3, the J call TRBJ2-5; D remains unclear. V was shortened by 1 base and J by 4 bases, with 10 bases between the two germline ends. The CDR3 runs 14 residues. Germline V gene data show CDR1 as SGHNT and CDR2 as YENEEA. As DNA, the CDR3 is TGTGCCAGCAGCTTAGGCCGGCTAGGAGAGACCCAGTACTTC. As protein: CASSLGRLGETQYF.

The chain employs TRBV18 and TRBJ2-2; D is possibly TRBD2 (6 bases). V dropped 0 bases and J dropped 2 bases, with 10 bases sitting between them. The V gene's germline CDR1 is KGHSH and CDR2 LQKENI. The CDR3 runs to 16 residues. The CDR3 DNA is TGTGCCAGCTCACCACCAGGGCGGGACAACACCGGGGAGCTGTTTTTT. Translated: CASSPPGRDNTGELFF.

The rearrangement links TRBV6-2 or TRBV6-3 to TRBJ2-6; TRBD1 matches 9 bases. Germline CDR1 reads MNHEY; CDR2 reads SVGEGT. This CDR3 contains 18 residues. J lost 2 bases, V lost 0 bases, and 5 bases had no gene match. Here the CDR3 DNA reads TGTGCCAGCAGTTACTCGGGACAGGGAGGCACTGGGGCCAACGTCCTGACTTTC. Translation gives CASSYSGQGGTGANVLTF.

This clone has more than one count but fewer than ten. CDR3 sequence reads: CASSRGYSTDTQYF. The CDR3, as DNA: TGTGCCAGCAGCAGGGGGTATTCCACAGATACGCAGTATTTT. This chain links TRBV5-4 with TRBJ2-3; tentatively, D is TRBD1 (6 bases). CDR3 length equals 14 residues. Germline loops: CDR1 SGHNT, CDR2 YYREEE (reference sequence). V dropped 4 bases and J dropped 2 bases, with 11 bases sitting between them. Looking up the rest from reference TRBV5-4 and TRBJ2-3 gives the full variable domain: ETGVTQSPTHLIKTRGQQVTLRCSSQSGHNTVSWYQQALGQGPQFIFQYYREEENGRGNFPPRFSGLQFPNYSSELNVNALELDDSALYLCASSRGYSTDTQYFGPGTRLTVL.

The chain uses TRBV6-6 and TRBJ2-7; tentative D call: TRBD2 (5 bases). The CDR3 is 12 residues long. CDR1 MNHNY and CDR2 SVGAGI come from the germline V gene (reference sequence). Trimming removed 0 bases at V and 7 bases at J, with 7 bases between. The chain's CDR3 is CASSYSSGEQYF. The CDR3 coding sequence is TGTGCCAGCAGTTACTCGTCGGGGGAGCAGTACTTC.

The V call is TRBV6-5, the J call TRBJ1-3; D may be TRBD1 (6 bases). Trimming shortened V by 4 bases and J by 4 bases, and 8 bases separated the two germline ends. Germline assignment: CDR1 MNHEY and CDR2 SVGAGI. The CDR3 loop spans 13 amino acids. The CDR3 region has the DNA TGTGCCAGCAGTTCCGGACAGGGAAACACCATATATTTT. This sequence encodes CASSSGQGNTIYF.